This TCR beta chain comes out of a study of response to subunit inactivated influenza vaccine. A single record per CDR3 protein comes from TCRdb applying MiXCR to the RT-PCR reads. This table has hundreds of thousands of distinct CDR3 sequences, under 20% appearing once. This clonotype has just a few counts. Per germline, CDR1 SGHRS and CDR2 YFSETQ. The trim removed 6 bases at V and 7 bases at J, leaving 9 bases unmatched. The CDR3 consists of 14 residues. The clonotype originates from a middle-aged man who received an inactivated influenza vaccine. The sample in question was PBMCs from blood, obtained 4 to 6 days after vaccination. V usage is TRBV5-1 and J usage is TRBJ2-1, with 8 nucleotides matching TRBD1. CDR3 DNA: TGCGCCAGCACCGTCACAGGGGGATTGAATGAGCAGTTCTTC. Translation gives CASTVTGGLNEQFF.